One sample yielded the 28 T cell receptor beta chains listed below, sequenced in a study of cytomegalovirus exposure and HLA in healthy donors. Measured with immunoSEQ multiplex PCR; TCRdb has only the in-frame clones, and not every one. The sample lists about 160,000 clones; 70% to 90% were seen once. The material sequenced was PBMCs. Receptors originate from a woman aged 18-35 years in good health and CMV-seronegative.

The CDR3 DNA sequence: TGTGCCAGCAGCTTTGATCGCGGGGCCTCCTACGAGCAGTACTTC. Translated: CASSFDRGASYEQYF. This chain connects TRBV5-4 to TRBJ2-7, with a weak D call TRBD2 (6 bases). CDR1 SGHNT and CDR2 YYREEE come from the germline V gene (reference sequence). V was shortened by 2 bases and J by 0 bases, with 12 bases between the two germline ends. This CDR3 spans 15 amino acids.

The V and J genes are TRBV6-5 and TRBJ2-1; D is uncertain. The V end lost 7 bases, the J end lost 3 bases, and 10 bases lay between the germline ends. Germline V gene lookup returns CDR1 MNHEY and CDR2 SVGAGI. The CDR3 sequence is 13 residues long. The CDR3 DNA reads as TGTGCCAGCACTAATACTATCTACAATGAGCAGTTCTTC. It translates to CASTNTIYNEQFF.

V usage is TRBV5-6 and J usage is TRBJ2-7; 10 bases map to TRBD2. The length of the CDR3 is 16 residues. V lost 3 bases to trimming and J lost 2 bases; unmatched junction nucleotides: 8. Germline V CDR1 and CDR2: SGHDT, YYEEEE. The CDR3 nucleotides are TGTGCCAGCAGCTCAGGGGCACTAGCGGGGACCTACGAGCAGTACTTC. This gives the protein CASSSGALAGTYEQYF.

This chain connects TRBV27 to TRBJ2-5; 10 nucleotides align to TRBD1. The CDR3 contains 15 residues. CDR1 is MNHEY, CDR2 SMNVEV, per germline (reference sequence). The V segment lost 4 bases and the J segment 8 bases; nucleotides outside the gene matches: 10. The CDR3 bases are TGTGCCAGCAGTTCACCGGGACAGGGGTTTCTAACCCAGTACTTC. Its protein is CASSSPGQGFLTQYF.

V is TRBV5-1 and J is TRBJ2-3; 12 positions match TRBD2. V lost 4 bases to trimming and J lost 0 bases; unmatched junction nucleotides: 6. The CDR3 is 17 residues long. The germline gives CDR1 SGHRS, CDR2 YFSETQ. The CDR3 sequence: CASSPMTSGRSTDTQYF. CDR3 nucleotide sequence: TGCGCCAGCAGCCCAATGACTAGCGGGAGAAGCACAGATACGCAGTATTTT. Drawing the rest from reference TRBV5-1 and TRBJ2-3, the complete variable domain is KAGVTQTPRYLIKTRGQQVTLSCSPISGHRSVSWYQQTPGQGLQFLFEYFSETQRNKGNFPGRFSGRQFSNSRSEMNVSTLELGDSALYLCASSPMTSGRSTDTQYFGPGTRLTVL.

The rearrangement uses TRBV2 and TRBJ1-4, with TRBD1 as a possible D gene (6 bases). Germline V gives CDR1 SNHLY, CDR2 FYNNEI. The CDR3 runs to 13 residues. Trimming took 0 bases from V and 10 from J, leaving 9 bases between them. This CDR3 reads CASSEAPQGKLFF. In DNA, the CDR3 is TGTGCCAGCAGTGAAGCTCCACAGGGAAAACTGTTTTTT.

This chain uses TRBV6-5 with TRBJ1-2; D remains ambiguous. The length of the CDR3 is 14 residues. V dropped 5 bases and J dropped 4 bases, with 14 bases sitting between them. CDR1 is MNHEY, CDR2 SVGAGI, per germline. The CDR3 DNA reads as TGTGCCAGCAGTCACCATAGTATCGGCTATGGCTACACCTTC. The encoded protein is CASSHHSIGYGYTF.

The chain links TRBV4-1 to TRBJ2-3; 7 bases match TRBD2. CDR3 length: 16 amino acids. V dropped 4 bases and J dropped 3; count of bases not matched to a gene: 10. Germline loops: CDR1 MGHRA, CDR2 YSYEKL. The CDR3 sequence is CASSPRPGLTTDTQYF. DNA for the CDR3: TGCGCCAGCAGCCCCCGTCCGGGACTAACTACAGATACGCAGTATTTT.

In this sample, this clone turned up a few times. This chain links TRBV7-9 with TRBJ1-2; D not certain. Germline V CDR1 and CDR2: SEHNR, FQNEAQ (reference sequence). This CDR3 has 14 residues. The V end lost 5 bases, the J end lost 4 bases, and 14 bases lay between the germline ends. In DNA, the CDR3 is TGTGCCAGCAGCCAAGGACGGGATCTCTATGGCTACACCTTC. This translates into CASSQGRDLYGYTF.

The gene calls are TRBV5-1 and TRBJ2-2, with TRBD1 matching over 10 bases. The junction had 6 bases not matched to a gene; V was cut back by 5 bases and J by 5 bases. This CDR3 has 15 amino acids. Germline values: CDR1 SGHRS, CDR2 YFSETQ. The CDR3 DNA sequence: TGCGCCAGCAGTATCGGGACAGGGGAGACCGGGGAGCTGTTTTTT. Amino acids: CASSIGTGETGELFF.

The sample holds a few counts of this clone. The V call is TRBV19, the J call TRBJ1-5; D is perhaps TRBD1 (5 bases). Germline V gives CDR1 LNHDA, CDR2 SQIVND (reference sequence). This CDR3 spans 16 amino acids. Trimming removed 0 bases from V and 7 bases from J, with 16 bases in between. CDR3 in amino acids: CASSIEGVGPPQPQHF. The CDR3 DNA is TGTGCCAGTAGTATAGAAGGGGTAGGACCTCCGCAGCCCCAGCATTTT.

The rearrangement uses TRBV30 and TRBJ1-1, with D perhaps TRBD1 (5 bases). CDR3 length equals 10 residues. The germline CDR1 and CDR2 sequences are GTSNPN and SVGIG (reference sequence). The V and J ends lost 6 bases and 8 bases respectively, with 10 bases between them. CDR3 in DNA: TGTGCCTGCAGGGTCATGGAAGCTTTCTTT. Its protein is CACRVMEAFF.

The chain carries TRBV30 and TRBJ2-5; D unclear. This CDR3 has 11 amino acids. V dropped 4 bases and J dropped 5 bases, with 8 bases sitting between them. Germline CDR1 reads GTSNPN; CDR2 reads SVGIG (reference sequence). In nucleotides, the CDR3 is TGTGCCTGGAACGACGGGGAGACCCAGTACTTC. This translates into CAWNDGETQYF.

About this clone: Relative to the germline gene, one junction end is altered; a read error may explain this. This chain connects TRBV9 to TRBJ2-1, with 9 bases matching TRBD2. CDR3 length: 16 amino acids. Germline CDR1 and CDR2: SGDLS and YYNGEE. CDR3 amino acids: CASSANPGTSPNAQFF. In nucleotides, the CDR3 is TGTGCCAGCAGCGCAAATCCCGGGACTAGCCCTAATGCGCAGTTCTTC.

This chain uses TRBV13 with TRBJ2-7, with 7 nucleotides matching TRBD2. Germline V gene lookup returns CDR1 PRHDT and CDR2 FYEKMQ (reference sequence). The junction had 12 bases not matched to a gene; V was cut back by 4 bases and J by 0 bases. This CDR3 region has 17 residues. CDR3 sequence: CASSSINGLADSYEQYF. In nucleotides, the CDR3 is TGTGCCAGCAGCTCCATTAATGGGCTAGCGGACTCCTACGAGCAGTACTTC.

The chain has TRBV7-2 and TRBJ2-1; D uncertain. The germline V gene encodes CDR1 SGHTA and CDR2 FQGNSA. V lost 4 bases, J lost 6 bases, and 10 bases lay in between. The CDR3 runs to 13 residues. CDR3 amino acids: CASSSITGNEQFF. The CDR3, as DNA: TGTGCCAGCAGCTCGATAACCGGCAATGAGCAGTTCTTC.

The table lists this clone with a count of one. The chain couples TRBV19 to TRBJ2-7; 11 bases are shared with TRBD1. The CDR3 covers 14 residues. Unmatched junction bases numbered 5, after V lost 7 bases and J lost 3 bases. Per germline, CDR1 LNHDA and CDR2 SQIVND (reference sequence). The CDR3 nucleotides are TGTGCCAGTACCCCGGGACAGGGGGTCTACGAGCAGTACTTC. Its translation: CASTPGQGVYEQYF.

This chain links TRBV7-2 with TRBJ2-1; 8 positions match TRBD2. This CDR3 spans 17 amino acids. Per germline, CDR1 SGHTA and CDR2 FQGNSA. V trimming: 0 bases; J trimming: 13 bases; junction bases outside the gene matches: 17. The CDR3 nucleotides are TGTGCCAGCAGCTTAGCCCTCGGGGGTGGGGCGGGAGGCCATCAGTTCTTC. Its protein is CASSLALGGGAGGHQFF.

The gene calls are TRBV10-3 and TRBJ1-5, with a tentative D call TRBD1 (5 bases). Germline V CDR1 and CDR2: ENHRY, SYGVKD. The CDR3 length is 13 residues. The V end was cut by 4 bases, the J end by 5 bases, with 9 bases between. CDR3 sequence reads: CAISGGTDQPQHF. For the CDR3, the DNA is TGTGCCATCAGTGGAGGGACTGATCAGCCCCAGCATTTT.

This clone has just a few counts. The V and J genes are TRBV6-1 and TRBJ2-7; 7 nucleotides line up with TRBD2. CDR1 is MNHNS and CDR2 is SASEGT in the germline V gene. This CDR3 is 14 amino acids long. V was pared by 2 bases and J by 0 bases, with 1 base of the junction left unmatched. The CDR3 nucleotides are TGTGCCAGCAGTGAACGGGGGGACTCCTACGAGCAGTACTTC. Protein sequence: CASSERGDSYEQYF.

The chain has TRBV5-1 and TRBJ2-7; D might be TRBD2 (6 bases). Trimming pared 0 bases from V and 1 base from J, leaving 11 bases between. Germline V CDR1 and CDR2: SGHRS, YFSETQ. This CDR3 is built from 15 residues. CDR3 loop: CASSLGGERSYEQYF. CDR3 bases: TGCGCCAGCAGCTTGGGCGGGGAGCGTTCCTACGAGCAGTACTTC.

A note on this clone: The same CDR3 is also encoded by other DNA sequences in this sample. V usage is TRBV9 and J usage is TRBJ1-5; perhaps TRBD1 as D (6 bases). Germline lookup yields CDR1 SGDLS and CDR2 YYNGEE. This CDR3 is built from 15 residues. V dropped 2 bases and J dropped 3 bases, with 12 bases sitting between them. The CDR3 sequence: CASSVAGEYNQPQHF. CDR3 bases: TGTGCCAGCAGCGTCGCAGGGGAGTACAATCAGCCCCAGCATTTT.

CDR3 loop: CASSLDAGAAGELFF. CDR3 bases: TGTGCCAGCAGCTTAGATGCAGGGGCGGCCGGGGAGCTGTTTTTT. The rearrangement links TRBV11-2 to TRBJ2-2, with a weak D call TRBD1 (6 bases). CDR3 size: 15 residues. Trimming removed 0 bases from V and 6 bases from J, with 11 bases in between. Germline CDR1 is SGHAT and CDR2 is FQNNGV.

The chain joins TRBV7-2 to TRBJ2-7; TRBD1 matches 11 bases. J was trimmed by 4 bases and V by 2 bases; bases with no gene match: 1. Germline CDR1 and CDR2: SGHTA and FQGNSA. CDR3 length equals 14 residues. The CDR3 coding sequence is TGTGCCAGCAGCTTAAGGGACAGGGGGTACGAGCAGTACTTC. Translating it yields CASSLRDRGYEQYF.

In its sample, this clone was seen once. The V gene is TRBV19, the J gene TRBJ2-2, with 9 bases that match TRBD2. Germline loops: CDR1 LNHDA, CDR2 SQIVND (reference sequence). After removal of 6 bases from V and 5 bases from J, the junction contained 10 bases not matched to a gene. The CDR3 contains 16 residues. The DNA for the CDR3 is TGTGCCAGTAGAGGGATTAGCGGGAGAGGAACCGGGGAGCTGTTTTTT. Protein: CASRGISGRGTGELFF.

This clone was seen a few times. The chain has TRBV6-1 and TRBJ1-1; a possible D gene is TRBD1 (6 bases). Between the trimmed V and J ends, which lost 11 bases and 6 bases, there was a span of 19 bases. CDR1 and CDR2 from the germline V gene are MNHNS and SASEGT. There are 13 residues in the CDR3. The CDR3 spells CALGGGHLPEAFF. Written as DNA, the CDR3 is TGTGCCCTCGGCGGGGGCCATCTCCCTGAAGCTTTCTTT.

The chain links TRBV25-1 to TRBJ1-4; TRBD1 aligns across 8 bases. The ends lost 6 bases at V and 5 bases at J; junction bases unmatched: 8. Germline CDR1 and CDR2: MGHDK and SYGVNS. The CDR3 loop spans 15 amino acids. CDR3 nucleotides: TGTGCCAGCAGCGAAACCAGGGGGCGGAATGAAAAACTGTTTTTT. It specifies CASSETRGRNEKLFF.

The chain has TRBV27 and TRBJ1-4; D remains unclear. The CDR3 has 12 amino acids. Germline V gene data show CDR1 as MNHEY and CDR2 as SMNVEV (reference sequence). Between the trimmed V and J ends, which lost 4 bases and 6 bases, there was a span of 6 bases. The CDR3 coding sequence is TGTGCCAGCAGTTCCCGTTATGAAAAACTGTTTTTT. Protein: CASSSRYEKLFF.